Each of the 14 T cell receptor beta chains below was sequenced from the same sample in a study of blood T cells in healthy people across ages. Using a J-beta primer mix together with a sample-barcoded 5' primer, a second PCR was run for roughly 7 to 11 cycles. TCRdb analysed the 5' RACE reads with MiXCR anew, one entry per CDR3 protein. The data contain 920,000 or so distinct CDR3 sequences, under 45% of them singletons. The sequenced sample was blood. The receptors come from a woman between 55 and 75 years old in good health.

The chain has TRBV6-6 and TRBJ2-7; D is tentatively TRBD1 or TRBD2 (5 bases each). Deletions cut 2 bases from V and 7 bases from J, with 18 bases between. Germline assignment: CDR1 MNHNY and CDR2 SVGAGI (reference sequence). The CDR3 is made up of 15 amino acids. As DNA, the CDR3 is TGTGCCAGCAGTTACGGGGGACCCAGTACGGGGGAGCAGTACTTC. It translates to CASSYGGPSTGEQYF.

This chain connects TRBV20-1 to TRBJ2-7; 7 bases match TRBD1. CDR1 is DFQATT, CDR2 SNEGSKA, per germline (reference sequence). V lost 6 bases, J lost 1 base, and 9 bases stayed unmatched. This CDR3 has 14 amino acids. CDR3 DNA sequence: TGCAGTGCCCCGGACAGGTCCTCATCCTACGAGCAGTACTTC. It codes for CSAPDRSSSYEQYF.

This clonotype was counted between two and nine times. The rearrangement joins TRBV11-2 to TRBJ1-2; D unclear. The V and J ends lost 5 bases and 0 bases respectively, with 10 bases between them. The CDR3 runs 14 residues. CDR1 and CDR2 from the germline V gene are SGHAT and FQNNGV. The CDR3 here is CASSQQRTNYGYTF. The CDR3 DNA sequence: TGTGCCAGCAGCCAACAACGTACTAACTATGGCTACACCTTC.

V and J are TRBV6-1 and TRBJ2-4; 9 nucleotides agree with TRBD2. With V trimmed by 3 bases and J by 4 bases, 4 bases remained unmatched. CDR3 length: 15 residues. Germline CDR1 MNHNS, CDR2 SASEGT. CDR3 sequence reads: CASSDWTSAKNIQYF. CDR3 DNA sequence: TGTGCCAGCAGTGACTGGACTAGCGCAAAAAACATTCAGTACTTC.

The chain employs TRBV2 and TRBJ2-5, with a weak D call TRBD2 (6 bases). The J call may be wrong; the DNA end is better matched by TRBJ2-7. This CDR3 is 15 amino acids long. Looked up from germline, CDR1 is SNHLY and CDR2 is FYNNEI. This CDR3 is CASSVGTGVRYEQYF. The DNA of the CDR3 is TGTGCCAGCAGTGTTGGGACGGGGGTGAGGTACGAGCAGTACTTC.

The CDR3 loop reads CASTNTGAGYTF. The CDR3 DNA reads TGTGCCAGCACCAATACAGGGGCCGGCTACACCTTC. The chain links TRBV11-2 to TRBJ1-2, with TRBD1 identical over 7 bases. J gave up 8 bases and V 7 bases, and 7 bases lay outside the gene matches. CDR1 is SGHAT and CDR2 is FQNNGV in the germline V gene. The CDR3 runs 12 residues.

The genes are TRBV4-2 and TRBJ2-3, with 9 bases lining up with TRBD2. Germline CDR1 and CDR2: LGHNA and YNFKEQ. With V trimmed by 0 bases and J by 5 bases, 6 bases remained unmatched. This CDR3 has 16 residues. As DNA, the CDR3 is TGTGCCAGCAGCCAAGAAGCGGGAGGATGGGGAGATACGCAGTATTTT. Its protein is CASSQEAGGWGDTQYF.

V is TRBV30 and J is TRBJ2-7, with 8 bases lining up with TRBD2. Germline CDR1 GTSNPN, CDR2 SVGIG (reference sequence). The CDR3 has 15 residues. Trimming removed 3 bases from V and 3 bases from J; junction bases left unmatched: 10. The CDR3 protein is CAWSSSGRIVYEQYF. The CDR3 coding sequence is TGTGCCTGGAGCTCGAGCGGGAGAATAGTCTACGAGCAGTACTTC.

The CDR3 DNA follows: TGTGCTAGTGGTGGGGACAAGAGAGTCTACGAGCAGTACTTC. Translating gives CASGGDKRVYEQYF. The chain recombines TRBV12-5 with TRBJ2-7, with D tentatively TRBD1 (6 bases). CDR1 is LGHNT and CDR2 is FRNRAP in the germline V gene. The CDR3 runs to 14 residues. Trimming cost V 5 bases and J 3 bases, with 14 bases left between them.

V and J are TRBV5-1 and TRBJ1-2; perhaps TRBD1 as D (6 bases). V dropped 0 bases and J dropped 2 bases, with 17 bases sitting between them. There are 17 residues in the CDR3. Germline CDR1 reads SGHRS; CDR2 reads YFSETQ. The CDR3 sequence is CASSLAGWTASNYGYTF. The CDR3 bases are TGCGCCAGCAGCTTGGCGGGTTGGACAGCCTCCAACTATGGCTACACCTTC. The full variable domain, in which reference TRBV5-1 and TRBJ1-2 provide the parts outside the CDR3, is KAGVTQTPRYLIKTRGQQVTLSCSPISGHRSVSWYQQTPGQGLQFLFEYFSETQRNKGNFPGRFSGRQFSNSRSEMNVSTLELGDSALYLCASSLAGWTASNYGYTFGSGTRLTVV.

For the CDR3, the DNA is TGCAGTGCTAGATTGGACTGCATGATCACAGATACGCAGTATTTT. Amino acid sequence: CSARLDCMITDTQYF. V and J are TRBV20-1 and TRBJ2-3, with TRBD2 as a possible D gene (5 bases). The germline CDR1 and CDR2 sequences are DFQATT and SNEGSKA (reference sequence). CDR3 size: 15 residues. V was pared by 2 bases and J by 2 bases, with 14 bases between.

The rearrangement uses TRBV7-8 and TRBJ2-3; no reliable D call. Germline V CDR1 and CDR2: SGHVS, FQNEAQ. V lost 1 base to trimming and J lost 6 bases, with 11 bases between them. The CDR3 has 14 amino acids. The CDR3, as DNA: TGTGCCAGCAGCTTAGACTACGCAGCGGATACGCAGTATTTT. Protein: CASSLDYAADTQYF.

A few counts support this clonotype. The chain employs TRBV6-1 and TRBJ2-3; D not resolved. V lost 8 bases and J lost 0, with 12 bases in between. Per the germline V gene, CDR1 is MNHNS and CDR2 is SASEGT. The CDR3 sequence is 14 residues long. CDR3 DNA: TGTGCCAGCGGACCCAAAACTAGCACAGATACGCAGTATTTT. This gives the protein CASGPKTSTDTQYF.

This clonotype turned up a few times. The chain joins TRBV28 to TRBJ2-4; D is ambiguous. From germline, CDR1 is MDHEN and CDR2 SYDVKM. CDR3 length: 11 amino acids. V shed 5 bases and J shed 4 bases, with 3 bases lying between them. The CDR3 DNA reads TGTGCCAGCAGTGTAAAAAACATTCAGTACTTC. It is translated as CASSVKNIQYF.